This passage covers 8 T cell receptor beta chains from one sample sequenced in a study of cytomegalovirus exposure and HLA in healthy donors. Libraries were prepared by immunoSEQ multiplex PCR; TCRdb keeps only in-frame clonotypes and omits some of them. Counted here are some 150,000 clones, 86% occurring once; the ten biggest clones make up 2% to 2.5%. The sequencing sample was made of PBMCs. These receptors were obtained from a human donor in good health.

The J gene is TRBJ2-7, the V gene TRBV6-6; D possibly corresponds to TRBD1 (5 bases). The CDR3 has 13 residues. CDR1 is MNHNY, CDR2 SVGAGI, per germline (reference sequence). Trimming pared 7 bases from V and 4 bases from J, leaving 14 bases between. CDR3 loop: CASMAGIRYEQYF. Here the CDR3 DNA reads TGTGCCAGCATGGCAGGGATACGGTACGAGCAGTACTTC.

This chain links TRBV6-6 with TRBJ2-7, with D perhaps matching TRBD1 (5 bases). CDR3 length: 14 amino acids. The V end was cut by 5 bases, the J end by 2 bases, with 13 bases between. In germline, CDR1 is MNHNY, CDR2 SVGAGI (reference sequence). The CDR3 bases are TGTGCCAGCAGTGAGTCGACAGCCGCCTACGAGCAGTACTTC. Protein sequence: CASSESTAAYEQYF.

J is TRBJ1-2 and V is TRBV7-9; 10 bases fit TRBD1. Germline V gives CDR1 SEHNR, CDR2 FQNEAQ (reference sequence). Trimming removed 4 bases from V and 6 bases from J; junction bases left unmatched: 5. CDR3 length: 14 residues. The CDR3 protein is CASSSGTGVHGYTF. As DNA, the CDR3 is TGTGCCAGCAGCTCCGGGACAGGGGTACATGGCTACACCTTC.

The chain couples TRBV6-4 to TRBJ2-2, with a weak D call TRBD1 (5 bases). Per the germline V gene, CDR1 is MRHNA and CDR2 is SNTAGT. Trimming pared 4 bases from V and 6 bases from J, leaving 9 bases between. CDR3 length: 13 residues. CDR3 amino acids: CASSGQTAGELFF. The CDR3 DNA reads TGTGCCAGCAGTGGCCAGACAGCCGGGGAGCTGTTTTTT.

This chain connects TRBV27 to TRBJ1-2; D not certain. Trimming cost V 4 bases and J 7 bases, with 10 bases left between them. The V gene's germline CDR1 is MNHEY and CDR2 SMNVEV (reference sequence). The CDR3 totals 12 residues. The CDR3 coding sequence is TGTGCCAGCAGTTCTAAGAGGGCTGGCTACACCTTC. Amino acid sequence: CASSSKRAGYTF.

The chain has TRBV7-2 and TRBJ2-7; no firm D call. Germline lookup yields CDR1 SGHTA and CDR2 FQGNSA. V dropped 5 bases and J dropped 1 base, with 6 bases sitting between them. The CDR3 totals 12 residues. CDR3 DNA sequence: TGTGCCAGCAGCCCCCGTTCCTACGAGCAGTACTTC. It yields the protein CASSPRSYEQYF.

The gene calls are TRBV5-6 and TRBJ1-5, with a tentative D call TRBD1 (6 bases). The CDR3 sequence is 18 residues long. Trimming removed 1 base from V and 0 bases from J, with 17 bases in between. Germline V lookup: CDR1 SGHDT, CDR2 YYEEEE. The DNA of the CDR3 is TGTGCCAGCAGCTTGACAGGGAGAGGGGCCTATAGCAATCAGCCCCAGCATTTT. It yields the protein CASSLTGRGAYSNQPQHF.

The chain uses TRBV5-4 and TRBJ2-1; D gene unclear. This CDR3 has 15 residues. V lost 0 bases and J lost 8, with 15 bases in between. Looked up from germline, CDR1 is SGHNT and CDR2 is YYREEE (reference sequence). The CDR3 nucleotides are TGTGCCAGCAGCTTGGCCCCCCAGTCGTTTGATGAGCAGTTCTTC. It yields the protein CASSLAPQSFDEQFF.